This TCR beta chain was observed in a study of monozygotic twins with inflammatory bowel disease. Study-wide results and caveats: Reduced clonotype sharing with other individuals was observed in IBD patients relative to healthy twins, especially with disease activity. The co-twins with IBD showed lower TCRbeta diversity (inverse Simpson) than their healthy siblings. Patient repertoire variability may have increased through differing immunosuppressive treatments.

A note on this clonotype: What it binds is not known.

TCRdb derives one entry per CDR3 protein from the 5' RACE reads, leaving out DNA. This repertoire includes over 200,000 distinct CDR3 sequences. Germline V CDR1 and CDR2: SEHNR, FQNEAQ (reference sequence). CDR3 size: 14 residues. This sequence was found in a human donor with ulcerative colitis or Crohn's disease, or a healthy co-twin of an affected twin (not recorded which). J is TRBJ2-1 and V is TRBV7-9; TCRdb lists TRBD2, though no DNA is available to test this call. The sample comprised blood. The CDR3: CASSLGGGANEQFF.